This TCR beta chain is from a study of T cell responses to AZD1222 COVID-19 vaccine. Study-wide results and caveats: Only a handful of AZD1222 recipients, roughly 6 in all, had baseline seropositivity. Researchers report vaccine-associated CD4 TCRs spanning spike, with dominance at 160-218 and 743-854.

This table comes from immunoSEQ multiplex PCR, and its TCRdb copy is limited to in-frame clones, with some not included. The data hold 150,000 to 250,000 clones, with 90% to 95% observed a single time. The CDR3 covers 15 residues. Germline V CDR1 and CDR2: SGHNT, YYREEE (reference sequence). Trimming stripped 4 bases from V and 4 bases from J, with 17 bases between. Regarding this clone: Its antigen is still unknown.

Second-dose intervals of approximately 4 or approximately 12 weeks were pooled. The chain recombines TRBV5-4 with TRBJ1-1; D perhaps matches TRBD1 (5 bases). The sequence was obtained from an adult who received the AZD1222 COVID-19 vaccine. The material was peripheral blood, obtained 28 days after the second AZD1222 dose. The CDR3 sequence: CASSLAGVASTEAFF. DNA of the CDR3: TGTGCCAGCAGCCTGGCGGGGGTAGCTAGCACTGAAGCTTTCTTT.